A single sample is the source of the 20 T cell receptor beta chains below, sequenced in a study of shared clonotypes between healthy human individuals. Clones were sequenced by immunoSEQ multiplex PCR, and TCRdb holds only the in-frame ones, with some missing. The data hold about 2,500,000 clones, with more than 90% observed a single time. Sequenced input: naive CD4+ T cells sorted from blood. Subset given: CD45RA+ positively selected. The receptors derive from a man aged 18-30 years in good health.

The sample holds one count of this clone. Other DNA sequences within the sample encode an identical CDR3. V and J are TRBV28 and TRBJ1-4, with TRBD1 as a possible D gene (6 bases). V was clipped by 2 bases and J by 5 bases, with 9 bases between them. Per germline, CDR1 MDHEN and CDR2 SYDVKM. The CDR3 is made up of 14 amino acids. In DNA, the CDR3 is TGTGCCAGCAGTTTAACAGGGCAAAATGAAAAACTGTTTTTT. This encodes CASSLTGQNEKLFF.

This sequence joins TRBV10-3 and TRBJ2-3, with D maybe TRBD2 (6 bases). There are 15 residues in the CDR3. CDR1 and CDR2 (germline): ENHRY, SYGVKD. The germline V and J ends were trimmed by 6 bases and 1 base, with 14 bases remaining between them. The DNA of the CDR3 is TGTGCCATCAGGAGGACGGAGGGAGGCACAGATACGCAGTATTTT. Protein product: CAIRRTEGGTDTQYF.

This sequence joins TRBV29-1 and TRBJ1-1; D ambiguous. Germline loops: CDR1 SQVTM, CDR2 ANQGSEA. CDR3 length equals 11 residues. Deletions cut 0 bases from V and 13 bases from J, with 12 bases between. CDR3 sequence reads: CSVEDGKAGFF. In DNA, the CDR3 is TGCAGCGTTGAAGATGGAAAAGCGGGTTTCTTT.

The V call is TRBV7-3, the J call TRBJ2-5; D could derive from TRBD1 or TRBD2 (6 bases each). Germline V gives CDR1 SGHTA, CDR2 FQGTGA. The CDR3 spans 16 residues. The V and J ends lost 4 bases and 2 bases respectively, with 17 bases between them. CDR3 nucleotide sequence: TGTGCCAGCAGCTCCGCGGAGGGACACCCTCAAGAGACCCAGTACTTC. As protein: CASSSAEGHPQETQYF.

V and J are TRBV27 and TRBJ2-7, with 15 nucleotides matching TRBD2. The CDR3 runs to 18 residues. The germline gives CDR1 MNHEY, CDR2 SMNVEV (reference sequence). V shed 4 bases, J shed 4 bases, and the junction held 11 bases outside the gene matches. CDR3 nucleotide sequence: TGTGCCAGCAGTTACAAAGGACTAGCGGGAGGGCCATTTTACGAGCAGTACTTC. It translates to CASSYKGLAGGPFYEQYF.

The rearrangement uses TRBV5-4 and TRBJ2-5; 7 nucleotides align to TRBD1. The germline V gene encodes CDR1 SGHNT and CDR2 YYREEE (reference sequence). CDR3 length: 16 residues. Trimming removed 3 bases from V and 4 bases from J; junction bases left unmatched: 12. CDR3 in DNA: TGTGCCAGCAGCTCCTACAGGGTAGGGGGCACAGAGACCCAGTACTTC. This sequence encodes CASSSYRVGGTETQYF.

This clone was observed a handful of times. The genes are TRBV6-1 and TRBJ1-5; D is unresolved. From germline, CDR1 is MNHNS and CDR2 SASEGT. CDR3 length: 12 residues. V was cut by 1 base and J by 6 bases, with 4 bases left in between. The CDR3 protein is CASSEVVQPQHF. The CDR3 coding sequence is TGTGCCAGCAGTGAAGTAGTTCAGCCCCAGCATTTT.

For this clone: This sample also contains other DNA sequences that code for the same CDR3. V is TRBV6-5 and J is TRBJ1-6, with 8 positions matching TRBD1. The germline V gene has CDR1 MNHEY and CDR2 SVGAGI. Trimming took 5 bases from V and 9 from J; bases not matched to a gene: 6. The CDR3 contains 14 residues. This CDR3 reads CASSTGQGGSPLHF. In DNA form, the CDR3 reads TGTGCCAGCAGTACCGGACAGGGCGGTTCACCCCTCCACTTT.

J is TRBJ1-6 and V is TRBV30, with a possible D match to TRBD1 (6 bases). V gave up 1 base and J gave up 8 bases, with 9 bases separating them. Germline V CDR1 and CDR2: GTSNPN, SVGIG (reference sequence). The CDR3 covers 13 residues. In DNA, the CDR3 is TGTGCCTGGAGTGGACAGGCCGATTCACCCCTCCACTTT. Protein: CAWSGQADSPLHF.

The chain links TRBV10-3 to TRBJ1-2; no clear D gene. There are 12 residues in the CDR3. The V end was cut by 6 bases, the J end by 8 bases, with 13 bases between. Germline V lookup: CDR1 ENHRY, CDR2 SYGVKD. CDR3 bases: TGTGCCATCAGGGATCTCACCGAGGGCTACACCTTC. Protein: CAIRDLTEGYTF.

About this clone itself: Within the sample, other DNA sequences also encode this same CDR3. This rearrangement joins TRBV6-1 to TRBJ1-1; D is ambiguous. V lost 3 bases and J lost 6, with 8 bases in between. This CDR3 has 12 amino acids. Germline values: CDR1 MNHNS, CDR2 SASEGT. CDR3 loop: CASSEGRSEAFF. Here the CDR3 DNA reads TGTGCCAGCAGTGAGGGCAGGTCTGAAGCTTTCTTT.

V is TRBV18 and J is TRBJ1-4; 9 bases line up with TRBD1. The germline V gene encodes CDR1 KGHSH and CDR2 LQKENI. Trimming at V came to 3 bases and at J to 5 bases, leaving 4 bases not matched to a gene. The CDR3 has 15 amino acids. The CDR3, as DNA: TGTGCCAGCTCACCTACCGGGACAGGGAATGAAAAACTGTTTTTT. It translates to CASSPTGTGNEKLFF. Full variable domain (rest looked up from reference TRBV18 and TRBJ1-4): NAGVMQNPRHLVRRRGQEARLRCSPMKGHSHVYWYRQLPEEGLKFMVYLQKENIIDESGMPKERFSAEFPKEGPSILRIQQVVRGDSAAYFCASSPTGTGNEKLFFGSGTQLSVL.

This clone was seen once. V usage is TRBV7-2 and J usage is TRBJ2-2, with TRBD2 matching 9 bases. V dropped 4 bases and J dropped 1; count of bases not matched to a gene: 4. The CDR3 runs to 16 residues. CDR1 and CDR2 (germline): SGHTA, FQGNSA. CDR3 protein: CASSSTSGLNTGELFF. As DNA, the CDR3 is TGTGCCAGCAGCTCGACTAGCGGTTTGAACACCGGGGAGCTGTTTTTT.

V is TRBV7-2 and J is TRBJ2-2; D call uncertain. CDR1 is SGHTA, CDR2 FQGNSA, per germline. The CDR3 spans 14 residues. Deletions cut 5 bases from V and 4 bases from J, with 11 bases between. CDR3 DNA sequence: TGTGCCAGCAGCCCGACGTGGCTCACCGGGGAGCTGTTTTTT. It yields the protein CASSPTWLTGELFF.

V usage is TRBV5-4 and J usage is TRBJ2-7; TRBD2 matches 8 bases. Trimming took 5 bases from V and 0 from J; bases not matched to a gene: 4. Germline V gives CDR1 SGHNT, CDR2 YYREEE (reference sequence). CDR3 length equals 14 residues. CDR3 residues: CASRAGTSSYEQYF. The CDR3 region has the DNA TGTGCCAGCAGGGCCGGGACTAGCTCCTACGAGCAGTACTTC.

The chain has TRBV21-1 and TRBJ1-1; the tabulated D call, TRBD1, remains unverified against the DNA. TRBV21-1 is recorded as a pseudogene. This CDR3 is 18 amino acids long. The chain's CDR3 is CASSPSMLTGQRDTEAFF. The DNA for the CDR3 is TGTGCCAGCAGCCCTTCGATGCTTACAGGACAGCGAGACACTGAAGCTTTCTTT.

The chain recombines TRBV4-3 with TRBJ1-4; 7 bases are shared with TRBD1. The CDR3 runs to 14 residues. Germline CDR1 and CDR2: LGHNA and YSLEER. The J segment lost 7 bases and the V segment lost 3 bases, leaving 5 bases of the junction unmatched. This CDR3 is CASSHPGGGEKLFF. The CDR3 coding sequence is TGCGCCAGCAGCCATCCAGGGGGGGGTGAAAAACTGTTTTTT.

The CDR3 protein is CASSLLGVGSSPLHF. Written as DNA, the CDR3 is TGTGCCAGCAGCTTATTGGGGGTGGGGAGTTCACCCCTCCACTTT. This chain connects TRBV7-3 to TRBJ1-6; a weak D match, TRBD1 (5 bases). The germline V gene has CDR1 SGHTA and CDR2 FQGTGA. V was pared by 2 bases and J by 9 bases, with 14 bases between. There are 15 residues in the CDR3.

This sequence joins TRBV6-6 and TRBJ2-7, with D maybe TRBD1 (5 bases). The germline V and J ends were trimmed by 2 bases and 5 bases, with 13 bases remaining between them. The length of the CDR3 is 14 residues. Per the germline V gene, CDR1 is MNHNY and CDR2 is SVGAGI (reference sequence). CDR3 DNA: TGTGCCAGCAGTTACGGCGCAGGGTGGAACGAGCAGTACTTC. Translated: CASSYGAGWNEQYF.

The chain joins TRBV5-1 to TRBJ2-2; 9 nucleotides match TRBD1. The V gene end was trimmed by 1 base and the J gene end by 6 bases; junction bases not matched to a gene: 4. This CDR3 has 15 amino acids. CDR1 is SGHRS, CDR2 YFSETQ, per germline. CDR3 nucleotides: TGCGCCAGCAGCTTGTGGGGACAGGGATCCGGGGAGCTGTTTTTT. Its protein is CASSLWGQGSGELFF.